Reported below is one T cell receptor (beta chain). What it recognizes is unknown. The source of the sample is a study of T-cell memory formation after mild COVID-19. Researchers used 5'RACE with constant-segment primers to make TCR alpha and TCR beta cDNA libraries that carry sample barcodes and UMIs. MiXCR, run by TCRdb on the 5' RACE reads, gives a single entry per CDR3 protein. The sample records some 46,000 distinct CDR3 sequences, 6.6% being singletons. CDR1 is MDHEN and CDR2 is SYDVKM in the germline V gene. The CDR3 is made up of 13 amino acids. The V end was cut by 4 bases, the J end by 7 bases, with 13 bases between. Overall study results and limits: Proof of SARS-CoV-2 specificity was absent for the second-wave clones that crested on day 37. Contracting clones from day 15 to 85 had balanced CD4/CD8; later expanders favoured CD4+. CD4+ clones that contracted lay mainly in CM and EM; CD8+ ones lay in EMRA.

Sequenced input: PBMCs or a T cell subset sorted from them (not recorded which). The genes are TRBV28 and TRBJ1-2; no definite D call. The clonotype originates from an adult who had mild COVID-19 (a few samples of this study predate the infection). Cell type and time point are not known. In DNA form, the CDR3 reads TGTGCCAGCAGTTCACATAGCGAATTTGGCTACACCTTC. It specifies CASSSHSEFGYTF.